The 8 T cell receptor beta chains presented below share a single source sample, sequenced in a study of cytomegalovirus exposure and HLA in healthy donors. The study ran its PCR with 60 Vbeta and 13 Jbeta primers. Sequencing was performed with immunoSEQ multiplex PCR; in TCRdb, only in-frame clones are kept and a portion is missing. Of under 70,000 clones listed, 68% are singletons. Sequencing was performed on PBMCs. Receptors originate from a woman under 40 in good health and CMV-seronegative.

CDR3 nucleotide sequence: TGCGCCAGCAGCTTGGACCCAGGGACAGGGTCAGATACGCAGTATTTT. Its translation: CASSLDPGTGSDTQYF. The chain is built from TRBV5-1 and TRBJ2-3; 9 bases are a match to TRBD1. The CDR3 totals 16 residues. Germline trimming cut 0 bases from V and 4 bases from J; bases unmatched to any gene: 6. Looked up from germline, CDR1 is SGHRS and CDR2 is YFSETQ.

This clone showed up just once. The V and J genes are TRBV6-4 and TRBJ2-1; D possibly corresponds to TRBD2 (5 bases). The CDR3 length is 13 residues. The V and J ends lost 6 bases and 7 bases respectively, with 13 bases between them. Germline V gene data show CDR1 as MRHNA and CDR2 as SNTAGT. CDR3 residues: CASSRELVNEQFF. CDR3 bases: TGTGCCAGCAGCCGCGAACTAGTAAATGAGCAGTTCTTC.

This rearrangement joins TRBV7-2 to TRBJ1-1, with 8 nucleotides matching TRBD1. Per germline, CDR1 SGHTA and CDR2 FQGNSA. With 0 bases clipped from V and 8 bases from J, the junction kept 5 bases outside the gene matches. The CDR3 loop spans 14 amino acids. CDR3 sequence (DNA): TGTGCCAGCAGCTTAGCGTTGGCAGGGGGCGAAGCTTTCTTT. It is translated as CASSLALAGGEAFF.

In DNA, the CDR3 is TGTGCCAGCAGCGCCCTAGCAACAGATACGCAGTATTTT. It encodes CASSALATDTQYF. The chain carries TRBV9 and TRBJ2-3; a weak D match, TRBD2 (5 bases). The CDR3 spans 13 residues. The germline V and J ends were trimmed by 3 bases and 3 bases, with 8 bases remaining between them. CDR1 SGDLS and CDR2 YYNGEE come from the germline V gene.

This clone was counted a few times. The chain combines TRBV30 with TRBJ1-1, with D perhaps TRBD1 (5 bases). The CDR3 runs to 13 residues. The germline V gene has CDR1 GTSNPN and CDR2 SVGIG (reference sequence). CDR3 nucleotides: TGTGCTGGGAGGGGCCTCCCGAACACTGAAGCTTTCTTT. Amino acid sequence: CAGRGLPNTEAFF.

J is TRBJ2-5 and V is TRBV27; 8 bases align to TRBD1. Germline values: CDR1 MNHEY, CDR2 SMNVEV (reference sequence). The CDR3 contains 13 residues. CDR3 DNA sequence: TGTGCTTCCGGGACAGGCTTTGCAGAGACCCAGTACTTC. Residues: CASGTGFAETQYF.

V gene TRBV7-2 combines with J gene TRBJ2-4; 9 bases line up with TRBD2. With V trimmed by 2 bases and J by 8 bases, 10 bases remained unmatched. Germline lookup yields CDR1 SGHTA and CDR2 FQGNSA. This CDR3 has 16 amino acids. CDR3 amino acids: CASSLTQGGGADIQYF. CDR3 DNA sequence: TGTGCCAGCAGCTTAACACAGGGCGGGGGGGCGGACATTCAGTACTTC.

The chain has TRBV5-1 and TRBJ1-1, with 8 positions matching TRBD1. The V and J ends lost 4 bases and 4 bases, in that order; junction bases with no gene match: 12. The CDR3 runs to 16 residues. Germline CDR1 reads SGHRS; CDR2 reads YFSETQ. The CDR3 DNA reads as TGCGCCAGCAGCCTCAGGACAGGGAGGGAGAGCACTGAAGCTTTCTTT. The encoded protein is CASSLRTGRESTEAFF. Full variable domain (outside the CDR3, taken from reference TRBV5-1 and TRBJ1-1): KAGVTQTPRYLIKTRGQQVTLSCSPISGHRSVSWYQQTPGQGLQFLFEYFSETQRNKGNFPGRFSGRQFSNSRSEMNVSTLELGDSALYLCASSLRTGRESTEAFFGQGTRLTVV.